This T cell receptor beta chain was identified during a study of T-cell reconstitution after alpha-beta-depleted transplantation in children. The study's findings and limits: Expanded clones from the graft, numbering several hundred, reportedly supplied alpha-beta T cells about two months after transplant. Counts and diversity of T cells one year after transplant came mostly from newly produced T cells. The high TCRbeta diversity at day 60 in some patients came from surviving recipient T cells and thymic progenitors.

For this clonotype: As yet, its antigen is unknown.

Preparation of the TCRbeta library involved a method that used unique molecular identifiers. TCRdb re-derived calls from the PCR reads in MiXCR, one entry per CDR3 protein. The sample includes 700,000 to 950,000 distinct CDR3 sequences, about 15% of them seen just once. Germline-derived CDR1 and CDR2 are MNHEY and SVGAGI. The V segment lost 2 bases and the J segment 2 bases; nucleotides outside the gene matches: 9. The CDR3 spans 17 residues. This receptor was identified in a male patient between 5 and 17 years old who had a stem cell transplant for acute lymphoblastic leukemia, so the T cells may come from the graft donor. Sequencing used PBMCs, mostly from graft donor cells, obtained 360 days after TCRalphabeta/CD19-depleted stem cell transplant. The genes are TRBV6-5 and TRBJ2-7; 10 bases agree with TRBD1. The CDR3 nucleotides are TGTGCCAGCAGTTACACCGCGACAGGGGGCACGGCCTACGAGCAGTACTTC. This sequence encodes CASSYTATGGTAYEQYF.